These 2 T cell receptor beta chains were all obtained from the same sample, sequenced in a study of Ad26.COV2.S vaccination and SARS-CoV-2 variants. Sample treatment: 19 received Ad26.COV2.S at low or high dose, single or two shots; 5 received placebo; per-sample allocation not given. Sampling occurred on day 63 after the first vaccine or placebo injection. Some clones are missing from TCRdb's copy, which holds only in-frame ones; the method was immunoSEQ multiplex PCR. The sample holds about 410,000 clones, 70% to 90% seen once. The sequences come from peripheral blood, collected in a trial of Ad26.COV2.S vaccine versus placebo. All receptors derive from a person aged 18-65 years who received the Ad26.COV2.S COVID-19 vaccine or a placebo.

The chain carries TRBV27 and TRBJ2-1, with D possibly matching TRBD2 (5 bases). This CDR3 is 14 amino acids long. Germline V gene data show CDR1 as MNHEY and CDR2 as SMNVEV (reference sequence). Trimming cost V 4 bases and J 2 bases, with 9 bases left between them. CDR3 sequence: CASSYGVAYNEQFF. The CDR3 DNA reads as TGTGCCAGCAGTTACGGGGTCGCCTACAATGAGCAGTTCTTC.

The V call is TRBV7-8, the J call TRBJ2-3, with unresolved D. The ends were cut back, 3 bases at V and 0 bases at J, with 10 bases in the middle. The CDR3 length is 15 residues. Germline V gives CDR1 SGHVS, CDR2 FQNEAQ. In DNA, the CDR3 is TGTGCCAGCAGCTTTGGGCCTTCTAGCACAGATACGCAGTATTTT. Residues: CASSFGPSSTDTQYF. The full variable domain, its missing parts supplied by reference TRBV7-8 and TRBJ2-3, is GAGVSQSPRYKVAKRGQDVALRCDPISGHVSLFWYQQALGQGPEFLTYFQNEAQLDKSGLPSDRFFAERPEGSVSTLKIQRTQQEDSAVYLCASSFGPSSTDTQYFGPGTRLTVL.